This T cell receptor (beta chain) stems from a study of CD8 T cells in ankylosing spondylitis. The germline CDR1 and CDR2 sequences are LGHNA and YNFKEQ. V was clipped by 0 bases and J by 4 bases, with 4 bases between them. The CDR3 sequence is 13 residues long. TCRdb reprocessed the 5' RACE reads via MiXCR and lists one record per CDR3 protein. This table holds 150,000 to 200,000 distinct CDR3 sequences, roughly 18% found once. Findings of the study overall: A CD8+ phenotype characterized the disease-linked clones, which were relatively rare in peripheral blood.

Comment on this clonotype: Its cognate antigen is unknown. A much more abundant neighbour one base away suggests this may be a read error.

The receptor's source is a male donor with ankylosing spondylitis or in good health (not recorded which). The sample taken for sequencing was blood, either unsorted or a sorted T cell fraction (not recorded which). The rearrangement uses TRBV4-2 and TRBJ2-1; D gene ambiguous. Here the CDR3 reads CASSQEVYNEQFF. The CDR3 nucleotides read TGTGCCAGCAGCCAAGAGGTGTACAATGAGCAGTTCTTC.